This T cell receptor (beta chain) was documented in a study of T cells after posttransplantation cyclophosphamide. Study results and caveats: Blood and skin or GI T cell repertoires showed limited TRB overlap. Recipient CMV seropositivity and CMV reactivation strongly tracked TRB clonality.

Treatment was busulfan-fludarabine conditioning, a marrow graft, and cyclophosphamide on days +3 and +4. In its sample, this clone was seen once. Its target is unknown. Here immunoSEQ multiplex PCR was the method, and the copy in TCRdb shows in-frame clones only, minus some. Seen here are about 22,000 clones, 80% to 90% observed once, and the top ten hold about 12%. This TCR derives from a female patient between 25 and 45 years old who received an allogeneic stem cell transplant from an unrelated donor, was CMV-positive, and had no GVHD. Some T cells may arise from the graft donor. Sample: PBMCs, taken after allogeneic stem cell transplant with posttransplant cyclophosphamide.

The chain's CDR3 is CASSPGQGFPLNTEAFF. The CDR3 nucleotides read TGCGCCAGCAGCCCAGGACAGGGTTTTCCTCTGAACACTGAAGCTTTCTTT. This sequence joins TRBV4-3 and TRBJ1-1; 8 bases match TRBD1. The CDR3 is made up of 17 amino acids. Germline V gene lookup returns CDR1 LGHNA and CDR2 YSLEER. J lost 0 bases, V lost 4 bases, and 10 bases had no gene match.